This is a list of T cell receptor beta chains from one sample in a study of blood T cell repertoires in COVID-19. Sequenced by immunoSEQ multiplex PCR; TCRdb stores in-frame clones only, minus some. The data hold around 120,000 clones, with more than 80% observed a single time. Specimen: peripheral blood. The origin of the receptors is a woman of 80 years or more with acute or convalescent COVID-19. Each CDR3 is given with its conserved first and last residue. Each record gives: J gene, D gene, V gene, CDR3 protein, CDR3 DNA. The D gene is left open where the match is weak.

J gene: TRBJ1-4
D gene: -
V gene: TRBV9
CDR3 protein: CASSIGVANEKLFF
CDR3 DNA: TGTGCCAGCAGCATCGGGGTCGCTAATGAAAAACTGTTTTTT

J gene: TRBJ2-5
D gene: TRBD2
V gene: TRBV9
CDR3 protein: CASSVEERGGRETQYF
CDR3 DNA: TGTGCCAGCAGCGTAGAGGAACGGGGGGGCCGAGAGACCCAGTACTTC

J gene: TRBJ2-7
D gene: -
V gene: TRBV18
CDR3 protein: CASSDQGSSYEQYF
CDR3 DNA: TGTGCCAGCTCGGACCAGGGGAGCTCCTACGAGCAGTACTTC

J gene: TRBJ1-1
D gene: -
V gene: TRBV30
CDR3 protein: CAYSGGWGHTEAFF
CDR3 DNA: TGTGCCTACTCAGGCGGCTGGGGGCACACTGAAGCTTTCTTT

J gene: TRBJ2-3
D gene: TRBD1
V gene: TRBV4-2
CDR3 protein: CASSQGTGSRTDTQYF
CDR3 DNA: TGTGCCAGCAGCCAAGGGACAGGCAGTCGCACAGATACGCAGTATTTT

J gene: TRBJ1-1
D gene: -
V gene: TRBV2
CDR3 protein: CASSEAASYIRGSGTEAFF
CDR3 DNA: TGTGCCAGCAGTGAAGCAGCGTCCTACATCAGAGGGTCGGGAACTGAAGCTTTCTTT

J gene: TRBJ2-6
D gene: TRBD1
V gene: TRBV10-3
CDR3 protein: CAISDLTGGYSGANVLTF
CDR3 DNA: TGTGCCATCAGTGATCTGACAGGGGGTTACTCTGGGGCCAACGTCCTGACTTTC

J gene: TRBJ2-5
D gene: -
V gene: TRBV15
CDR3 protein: CATSGSSRVETQYF
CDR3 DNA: TGTGCCACCAGCGGCTCCTCCAGGGTGGAGACCCAGTACTTC

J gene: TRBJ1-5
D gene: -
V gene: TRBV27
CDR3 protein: CASSPRGLPQHF
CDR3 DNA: TGTGCCAGCAGCCCCAGGGGTCTGCCCCAGCATTTT

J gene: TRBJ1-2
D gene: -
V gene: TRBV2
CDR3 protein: CASSEAEYGYTF
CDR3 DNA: TGTGCCAGCAGTGAAGCAGAGTATGGCTACACCTTC

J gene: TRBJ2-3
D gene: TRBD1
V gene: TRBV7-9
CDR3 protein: CASSERDRKDTQYF
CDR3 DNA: TGTGCCAGCAGCGAACGGGACAGAAAAGATACGCAGTATTTT